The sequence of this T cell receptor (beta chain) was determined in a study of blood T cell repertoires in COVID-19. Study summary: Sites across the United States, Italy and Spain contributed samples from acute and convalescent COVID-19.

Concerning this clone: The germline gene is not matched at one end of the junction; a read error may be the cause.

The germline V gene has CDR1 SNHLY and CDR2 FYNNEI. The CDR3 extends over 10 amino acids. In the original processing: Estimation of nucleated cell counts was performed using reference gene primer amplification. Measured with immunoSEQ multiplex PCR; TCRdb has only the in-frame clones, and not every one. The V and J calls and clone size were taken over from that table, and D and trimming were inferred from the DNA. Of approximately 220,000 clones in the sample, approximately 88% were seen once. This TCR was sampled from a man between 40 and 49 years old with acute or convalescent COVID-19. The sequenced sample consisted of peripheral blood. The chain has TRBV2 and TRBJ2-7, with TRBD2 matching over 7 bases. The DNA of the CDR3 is TGTGCCAGCAGTGAAAAGCGGGATAGCTTC. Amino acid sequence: CASSEKRDSF.